The present T cell receptor (beta chain) was sequenced within a study of T cell responses to AZD1222 COVID-19 vaccine. The data were produced by immunoSEQ multiplex PCR, yet TCRdb's version contains in-frame clones alone and is incomplete. The profile shows 150,000 or so clones, about nine tenths of them singletons. Germline V gene sequence: CDR1 MDHEN, CDR2 SYDVKM. The V end was cut by 5 bases, the J end by 4 bases, with 18 bases between. This CDR3 contains 16 residues. The V and J genes are TRBV28 and TRBJ1-5; a possible D gene is TRBD1 (5 bases). The sequence was collected from an adult who received the AZD1222 COVID-19 vaccine. The sample in question was peripheral blood, obtained 28 days after the second AZD1222 dose. Here the CDR3 DNA reads TGTGCCAGCAGTCCCTCGGGGGGAACCATAAATCAGCCCCAGCATTTT. Translated, it gives CASSPSGGTINQPQHF.